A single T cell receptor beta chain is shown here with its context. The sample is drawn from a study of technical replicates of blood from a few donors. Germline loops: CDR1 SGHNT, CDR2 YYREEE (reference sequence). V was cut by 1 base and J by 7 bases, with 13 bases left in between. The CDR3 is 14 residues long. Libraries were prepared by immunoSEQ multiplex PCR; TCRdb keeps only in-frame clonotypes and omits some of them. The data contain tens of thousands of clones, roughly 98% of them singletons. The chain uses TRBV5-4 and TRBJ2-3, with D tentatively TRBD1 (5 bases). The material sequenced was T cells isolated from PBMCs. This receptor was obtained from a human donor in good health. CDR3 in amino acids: CASSLRIRENTQYF. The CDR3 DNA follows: TGTGCCAGCAGCTTGAGAATCAGGGAAAATACGCAGTATTTT.